This T cell receptor beta chain derives from a study of a mutant IDH1 vaccine in newly diagnosed glioma. Study background: Of the patients given treatment, around 60% were male and 37.5% were female, and a mean age of about 40 years was recorded. Patients' prior therapy spanned radiotherapy, temozolomide, or both; most underwent both.

Study-wide results and limits: Shifts in the top peripheral T cell clonotypes seemed unrelated to pseudoprogression.

Regarding this clone: Its matching antigen is unknown.

Produced via immunoSEQ multiplex PCR; TCRdb's table is partial and in-frame only. The table lists 40,000 or so clones, roughly 90% of them singletons. Time point indicated: baseline, week 1 (first vaccination visit). The treatment was: pre-vaccination baseline after standard-of-care therapy. New WHO grade 3 or 4 astrocytomas that were IDH1-mutant and ATRX-lost occurred in the donors. Germline V gives CDR1 LNHDA, CDR2 SQIVND (reference sequence). V was cut by 2 bases and J by 3 bases, with 7 bases left in between. The length of the CDR3 is 13 residues. Specimen: PBMCs, collected from a glioma patient treated with radiotherapy, temozolomide or both. This chain connects TRBV19 to TRBJ1-2; D is ambiguous. This sequence was found in a man between 18 and 29 years old with glioma. The CDR3 sequence: CASSISVHYGYTF. In DNA form, the CDR3 reads TGTGCCAGTAGTATATCGGTCCACTATGGCTACACCTTC.